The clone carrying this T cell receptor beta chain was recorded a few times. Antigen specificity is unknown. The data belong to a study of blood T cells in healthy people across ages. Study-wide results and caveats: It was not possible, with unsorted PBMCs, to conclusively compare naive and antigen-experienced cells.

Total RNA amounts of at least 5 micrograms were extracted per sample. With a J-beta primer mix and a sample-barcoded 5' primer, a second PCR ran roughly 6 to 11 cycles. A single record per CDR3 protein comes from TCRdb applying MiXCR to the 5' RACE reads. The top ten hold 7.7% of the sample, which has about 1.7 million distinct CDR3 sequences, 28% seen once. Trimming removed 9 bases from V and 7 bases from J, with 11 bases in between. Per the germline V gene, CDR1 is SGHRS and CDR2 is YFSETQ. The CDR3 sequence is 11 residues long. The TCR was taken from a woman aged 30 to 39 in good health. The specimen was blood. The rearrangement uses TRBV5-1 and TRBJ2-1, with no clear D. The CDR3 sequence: CATLAGNEQFF. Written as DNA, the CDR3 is TGCGCCACCTTAGCCGGAAATGAGCAGTTCTTC.